These 22 T cell receptor beta chains originate from one sample sequenced in a study of CD8 T cells in ankylosing spondylitis. TCRdb re-called the 5' RACE reads with MiXCR, one entry per CDR3 protein. Found here are 200,000 to 300,000 distinct CDR3 sequences, approximately 8% of them singletons; the top ten hold 4.8%. The sequencing sample was made of blood, either unsorted or a sorted T cell fraction (not recorded which). These receptors originate from a female donor with ankylosing spondylitis or in good health (not recorded which).

This clonotype has only a few counts. V is TRBV7-9 and J is TRBJ2-7; D is unresolved. The germline V gene encodes CDR1 SEHNR and CDR2 FQNEAQ (reference sequence). The CDR3 consists of 14 residues. Trimming cost V 3 bases and J 7 bases, with 16 bases left between them. CDR3 nucleotide sequence: TGTGCCAGCAGCTTCGACCGGCCTACGGAAGAGCAGTACTTC. This codes for CASSFDRPTEEQYF.

This clonotype was counted at least ten times. CDR3 nucleotide sequence: TGTGCCAGCAGCCCGAGTGGACAGGGCAAGGATGGCTACACCTTC. It is translated as CASSPSGQGKDGYTF. The V gene is TRBV7-9, the J gene TRBJ1-2, with 8 bases matching TRBD1. Germline assignment: CDR1 SEHNR and CDR2 FQNEAQ (reference sequence). This CDR3 spans 15 amino acids. The V gene end was trimmed by 5 bases and the J gene end by 6 bases; junction bases not matched to a gene: 11.

The table lists this clonotype with many counts. The chain couples TRBV5-1 to TRBJ2-5, with 8 bases that match TRBD2. Germline lookup yields CDR1 SGHRS and CDR2 YFSETQ. This CDR3 spans 15 amino acids. The V and J ends lost 5 bases and 5 bases, in that order; junction bases with no gene match: 11. DNA of the CDR3: TGCGCCAGCAGGCTCGCGGGGGGAGAACTCGAGACCCAGTACTTC. It yields the protein CASRLAGGELETQYF.

The chain couples TRBV20-1 to TRBJ2-4, with 7 bases lining up with TRBD1. Germline V gene lookup returns CDR1 DFQATT and CDR2 SNEGSKA (reference sequence). The J segment lost 1 base and the V segment lost 3 bases, leaving 6 bases of the junction unmatched. This CDR3 has 15 amino acids. Here the CDR3 DNA reads TGCAGTGCTAGTTTTCGGACAGGTGCCAAAAACATTCAGTACTTC. This translates into CSASFRTGAKNIQYF.

This clonotype was found many times. J is TRBJ2-1 and V is TRBV5-6; the match to TRBD1 covers 10 bases. V lost 1 base, J lost 8 bases, and 6 bases stayed unmatched. This CDR3 contains 15 residues. CDR1 is SGHDT and CDR2 is YYEEEE in the germline V gene. The CDR3 loop is CASSLIGQGDYEQFF. CDR3 nucleotide sequence: TGTGCCAGCAGCTTGATCGGACAGGGGGACTATGAGCAGTTCTTC.

Ten or more counts support this clonotype. The genes are TRBV20-1 and TRBJ2-1; a weak D match, TRBD2 (5 bases). V lost 4 bases and J lost 2, with 21 bases in between. From germline, CDR1 is DFQATT and CDR2 SNEGSKA (reference sequence). The CDR3 spans 17 residues. The CDR3 region is CSATLRGSPRPYNEQFF. The CDR3 nucleotides are TGCAGTGCTACCCTCAGAGGGTCCCCTCGGCCCTACAATGAGCAGTTCTTC.

This clonotype was detected many times. The chain is built from TRBV10-3 and TRBJ2-1, with no clear D. CDR3 size: 12 residues. V was cut by 1 base and J by 5 bases, with 3 bases left in between. Germline V gene data show CDR1 as ENHRY and CDR2 as SYGVKD. For the CDR3, the DNA is TGTGCCATCAGTGAGTTAAACAATGAGCAGTTCTTC. It encodes CAISELNNEQFF.

This clonotype was recorded many times. This chain connects TRBV7-9 to TRBJ1-1; D remains unclear. Per germline, CDR1 SEHNR and CDR2 FQNEAQ (reference sequence). CDR3 size: 13 residues. V was trimmed by 3 bases and J by 4 bases, leaving 9 bases between them. CDR3 residues: CASSFGEGTEAFF. DNA for the CDR3: TGTGCCAGCAGCTTTGGGGAAGGCACTGAAGCTTTCTTT.

This clonotype has ten or more counts. The chain links TRBV28 to TRBJ2-1; no clear D gene. V dropped 5 bases and J dropped 3 bases, with 8 bases sitting between them. This CDR3 spans 13 amino acids. From germline, CDR1 is MDHEN and CDR2 SYDVKM. The CDR3 sequence is CASSVGIYNEQFF. The CDR3, as DNA: TGTGCCAGCAGTGTGGGGATCTACAATGAGCAGTTCTTC.

This clonotype occurred many times. The V call is TRBV7-9, the J call TRBJ1-1; 9 bases map to TRBD1. V lost 0 bases, J lost 4 bases, and 3 bases stayed unmatched. The CDR3 has 15 amino acids. Germline-derived CDR1 and CDR2 are SEHNR and FQNEAQ (reference sequence). CDR3 sequence reads: CASSLAVGQGTEAFF. CDR3 DNA: TGTGCCAGCAGCTTAGCGGTGGGACAGGGCACTGAAGCTTTCTTT. The full variable domain, in which reference TRBV7-9 and TRBJ1-1 provide the parts outside the CDR3, is DTGVSQNPRHKITKRGQNVTFRCDPISEHNRLYWYRQTLGQGPEFLTYFQNEAQLEKSRLLSDRFSAERPKGSFSTLEIQRTEQGDSAMYLCASSLAVGQGTEAFFGQGTRLTVV.

This clonotype occurred many times. The chain uses TRBV29-1 and TRBJ1-4; D is unclear. The CDR3 loop spans 12 amino acids. The germline CDR1 and CDR2 sequences are SQVTM and ANQGSEA. The V gene lost 7 bases and the J gene lost 8 bases, with 14 bases spanning the gap. The CDR3 DNA follows: TGCAGCGGGCTAGGGATCGACGAAAAACTGTTTTTT. The encoded protein is CSGLGIDEKLFF.

This chain joins TRBV25-1 and TRBJ1-6; D unclear. Trimming pared 4 bases from V and 4 bases from J, leaving 8 bases between. The germline V gene has CDR1 MGHDK and CDR2 SYGVNS. CDR3 length equals 14 residues. CDR3 in amino acids: CASSVGSYNSPLHF. CDR3 nucleotides: TGTGCCAGCAGTGTAGGGTCTTATAATTCACCCCTCCACTTT.

This clonotype was seen at least ten times. V and J are TRBV5-1 and TRBJ2-7; D not resolved. Per germline, CDR1 SGHRS and CDR2 YFSETQ. Between the trimmed V and J ends, which lost 0 bases and 3 bases, there was a span of 13 bases. The length of the CDR3 is 15 residues. The CDR3: CASSLDVGPYYEQYF. The CDR3 DNA reads as TGCGCCAGCAGCTTGGATGTCGGCCCATACTACGAGCAGTACTTC.

The sample holds a few counts of this clonotype. This chain uses TRBV19 with TRBJ1-5, with 8 bases that match TRBD1. Germline V gene sequence: CDR1 LNHDA, CDR2 SQIVND (reference sequence). Trimming at V came to 1 base and at J to 1 base, leaving 12 bases not matched to a gene. This CDR3 contains 19 residues. The DNA for the CDR3 is TGTGCCAGTAGTATAGGTCCTCTCAGGGGGCGACCCAGCAATCAGCCCCAGCATTTT. Amino acids: CASSIGPLRGRPSNQPQHF.

This clonotype was observed many times. The chain uses TRBV10-3 and TRBJ1-2, with a tentative D call TRBD1 (6 bases). V lost 5 bases and J lost 4, with 8 bases in between. This CDR3 has 12 amino acids. Germline-derived CDR1 and CDR2 are ENHRY and SYGVKD. In DNA form, the CDR3 reads TGTGCCATCAGTACAGGGACCTATGGCTACACCTTC. This gives the protein CAISTGTYGYTF.

The sample holds many counts of this clonotype. The V gene is TRBV5-1, the J gene TRBJ2-6, with D hard to call. Trimming removed 0 bases at V and 2 bases at J, with 12 bases between. This CDR3 has 17 residues. Germline-derived CDR1 and CDR2 are SGHRS and YFSETQ. This CDR3 reads CASSLDAWGTGANVLTF. The CDR3 bases are TGCGCCAGCAGCTTGGACGCATGGGGTACTGGGGCCAACGTCCTGACTTTC.

This clonotype was recorded at least ten times. The rearrangement uses TRBV5-5 and TRBJ1-2; D is perhaps TRBD1 (5 bases). The germline V gene has CDR1 SGHKS and CDR2 YYEKEE (reference sequence). CDR3 size: 13 residues. V gave up 4 bases and J gave up 2 bases, with 9 bases separating them. This chain's CDR3 is CASSGTSNYGYTF. CDR3 bases: TGTGCCAGCAGCGGGACGAGCAACTATGGCTACACCTTC. Combining the CDR3 with reference TRBV5-5 and TRBJ1-2 gives the whole variable domain DAGVTQSPTHLIKTRGQQVTLRCSPISGHKSVSWYQQVLGQGPQFIFQYYEKEERGRGNFPDRFSARQFPNYSSELNVNALLLGDSALYLCASSGTSNYGYTFGSGTRLTVV.

This clonotype was found many times. The chain recombines TRBV5-1 with TRBJ1-1, with D unclear. V shed 1 base and J shed 2 bases, with 21 bases lying between them. The CDR3 totals 18 residues. Germline CDR1 reads SGHRS; CDR2 reads YFSETQ. CDR3 DNA sequence: TGCGCCAGCAGCTTGATAATCGGGAGACCTAGAAGTAACACTGAAGCTTTCTTT. Protein: CASSLIIGRPRSNTEAFF.

About this clonotype: One end of the junction does not line up with germline, which may come from a read error. CDR3 region: CTSSQLSNQPQYF. The DNA of the CDR3 is TGTACCAGCTCACAACTTAGCAATCAGCCCCAGTATTTT. J is TRBJ1-5 and V is TRBV18; D remains unclear. TRBJ2-3 explains the end of the DNA better; the J call may be wrong. CDR3 length: 13 residues. Germline-derived CDR1 and CDR2 are KGHSH and LQKENI.

This clonotype appeared many times. This chain connects TRBV20-1 to TRBJ1-1, with a weak D call TRBD1 (6 bases). The CDR3 is 14 amino acids. Germline values: CDR1 DFQATT, CDR2 SNEGSKA (reference sequence). With 0 bases removed from V and 4 bases from J, the gap between germline ends came to 12 bases. DNA of the CDR3: TGCAGTGCTAGAGATGCCAGGGGTAGCACTGAAGCTTTCTTT. Translated: CSARDARGSTEAFF.

This clonotype was picked up many times. The chain links TRBV10-3 to TRBJ2-1; 11 nucleotides match TRBD1. V was pared by 11 bases and J by 7 bases, with 10 bases of the junction left unmatched. From germline, CDR1 is ENHRY and CDR2 SYGVKD. This CDR3 comprises 14 residues. CDR3: CAALGGQGANEQFF. CDR3 coding DNA: TGTGCCGCTCTAGGTGGACAGGGGGCGAATGAGCAGTTCTTC.

This clonotype was counted ten times or more. V usage is TRBV29-1 and J usage is TRBJ2-7; D remains unclear. Trimming stripped 1 base from V and 4 bases from J, with 8 bases between. Germline V gives CDR1 SQVTM, CDR2 ANQGSEA. The length of the CDR3 is 12 residues. The CDR3 nucleotides read TGCAGCGTTGAAGTGGGTAGATACGAGCAGTACTTC. It is translated as CSVEVGRYEQYF.